This T cell receptor beta chain was documented in a study of blood T cell repertoires in COVID-19. CDR1 KGHDR and CDR2 SFDVKD come from the germline V gene. The CDR3 loop spans 16 amino acids. With V trimmed by 4 bases and J by 7 bases, 7 bases remained unmatched. Assay used: immunoSEQ multiplex PCR; TCRdb lists only in-frame clones, some missing. The sample carries 60,000 to 75,000 clones, roughly four fifths recorded once. The V call is TRBV24-1, the J call TRBJ2-2; TRBD1 aligns across 11 bases. The receptor was isolated from a woman in her fifties or sixties with active or convalescent COVID-19. Sequences were obtained from peripheral blood. In DNA, the CDR3 is TGTGCCACCAGTGACCACCGGACAGGGGGCGGCGGGGAGCTGTTTTTT. Its protein is CATSDHRTGGGGELFF.